This T cell receptor (beta chain) was documented in a study of Graves' ophthalmopathy and Graves' hyperthyroidism. Fresh peripheral blood, around 10 ml, was the PBMC source. This clonotype was seen repeatedly, ten times or more. The CDR3 has 15 amino acids. Trimming cost V 5 bases and J 4 bases, with 15 bases left between them. As the template, RNA transcripts were used to amplify TCR beta CDR3 regions. The authors performed first-round RT-PCR with HTBI primers and then a second-round multiplex PCR. TCRdb reanalysed the multiplex PCR reads using MiXCR and keeps one entry per CDR3 protein. The sample lists roughly 170,000 distinct CDR3 sequences, 39% occurring once.

The V gene is TRBV12-3 or TRBV12-4, the J gene TRBJ1-5, with D hard to call. This TCR was sampled from a man aged 25 to 40 with Graves' ophthalmopathy. Specimen: peripheral blood. The CDR3 spells CASSLRSSGNQPQHF. The CDR3, as DNA: TGTGCCAGCAGTCTTAGGTCGAGTGGAAATCAGCCCCAGCATTTT.